This T cell receptor (beta chain) comes out of a study of T and B cells in COVID-19 patients. Looking at the study overall: Blood was sampled from COVID-19 patients who were either actively infected or recovered. About 90% of the roughly 20 active-infection patients had comorbidities associated with unfavorable COVID-19 outcome. Broader study findings: Clonality of TRB repertoires was high in active COVID-19; recovery brought above-healthy diversity and richness.

This clonotype was seen a few times. Its matching antigen is unknown. TRB rearrangements were amplified by multiplex PCR with BIOMED2 TRB-A/B primers. TCRdb passed the multiplex PCR reads through MiXCR, listing each CDR3 protein once. Among some 8,100 distinct CDR3 sequences listed, about 26% were seen once. Each TRB amplification used about 250-550 ng of genomic DNA from blood. This CDR3 spans 17 amino acids. V was trimmed by 1 base and J by 5 bases, leaving 19 bases between them. Germline V gives CDR1 SGHAT, CDR2 FQNNGV. The chain joins TRBV11-2 to TRBJ2-3, with D perhaps assigned TRBD1 or TRBD2 (6 bases each). The sample consisted of blood. The TCR was taken from a human donor who had recovered from COVID-19. The CDR3 coding sequence is TGTGCCAGCAGCTTAGTGGGTCGGGGCAGGGGAGGAGATACGCAGTATTTT. Translating it yields CASSLVGRGRGGDTQYF.